The rows below give T cell receptor beta chains drawn from one sample of a study of T-cell memory formation after mild COVID-19. TCRdb redid the calling of the 5' RACE reads with MiXCR, one entry per CDR3 protein. The table lists roughly 200,000 distinct CDR3 sequences, under 20% of them singletons. Sequencing was carried out using PBMCs or a T cell subset sorted from them (not recorded which). The receptors stem from an adult woman who had mild COVID-19 (a few samples of this study predate the infection). Cell type and time point are not known. CDR3s leave out the opening cysteine and the closing phenylalanine or tryptophan.

TRBV12-3/TRBV12-4,TRBJ2-2,13,ASSGTSGNTGELF
TRBV5-1,TRBJ2-7,12,ASSAGRISYEQY
TRBV27,TRBJ1-5,13,ASSPTGGGYQPQH
TRBV30,TRBJ1-5,11,AWAQGDNQPQH
TRBV15,TRBJ2-1,14,ATSREREGLHNEQF
TRBV29-1,TRBJ2-6,12,SVRLLSGANVLT
TRBV18,TRBJ2-3,13,ASSPGFRDTDTQY
TRBV3-1,TRBJ1-4,13,ASSLNRGGNEKLF
TRBV2,TRBJ2-7,12,ASTQEGGPYEQY
TRBV19,TRBJ1-1,13,ASSSPGHPNTEAF
TRBV3-1,TRBJ1-2,13,ASSLLLVGSDGYT
TRBV5-1,TRBJ2-5,13,ASSLGGRAGETQY
TRBV6-5,TRBJ2-7,11,ASSYGQTYEQY
TRBV7-2,TRBJ1-4,12,ASSQQGGNEKLF
TRBV5-1,TRBJ1-6,14,ASSYTGTDVNSPLH
TRBV6-2/TRBV6-3,TRBJ2-3,13,ASNLPGLGSDTQY
TRBV18,TRBJ2-3,13,ASSSQGSGGDTQY
TRBV6-5,TRBJ2-7,12,ASRTPTAYYEQY
TRBV24-1,TRBJ2-7,12,ATSDPGRNYEQY
TRBV27,TRBJ2-1,14,ASSLSMLAGGYEQF
TRBV20-1,TRBJ1-2,9,SARGKRRVT
TRBV7-9,TRBJ1-5,11,ASSFAKNQPQH
TRBV15,TRBJ2-3,14,ATSRAIARGKDTQY
TRBV3-1,TRBJ2-3,15,ASSQGLSDYSTDTQY
TRBV5-5,TRBJ2-1,12,ASSLVPDGSQQF
TRBV7-2,TRBJ2-5,17,ASSSGLAGGRGLEETQY
TRBV20-1,TRBJ1-5,11,SARTGINQPQH
TRBV7-6,TRBJ1-1,12,ASSYGQGGTEAF
TRBV7-9,TRBJ2-3,11,ASSFTGTDTQY
TRBV20-1,TRBJ2-7,9,SAPAGYEQY
TRBV19,TRBJ1-3,12,ASSMGSSGNTIY
TRBV12-3/TRBV12-4,TRBJ2-5,13,ASSLNRGYQETQY
TRBV12-3/TRBV12-4,TRBJ1-5,12,ASSLSGQGQPQH
TRBV2,TRBJ1-4,11,ASRHDGQGELF
TRBV29-1,TRBJ2-3,11,SVEPSGSPNQY
TRBV18,TRBJ2-4,15,ASSPFVAGAAKNIQY
TRBV20-1,TRBJ2-2,11,SARTGITGELF
TRBV6-5,TRBJ2-2,14,ASSSSGTSVPGELF
TRBV12-3/TRBV12-4,TRBJ2-7,12,ASSLDLLSYEQY
TRBV20-1,TRBJ2-7,11,SAQDQGSYEQY
TRBV12-3/TRBV12-4,TRBJ2-2,14,ASSLTSGANTGELF
TRBV30,TRBJ2-1,12,ARSGRISYNEQF
TRBV5-4,TRBJ2-1,11,ASSRGIGDEQF
TRBV7-9,TRBJ2-7,9,ASSLTHEQY
TRBV21-1,TRBJ2-7,15,ASSKVLNPRDRGEQY
TRBV12-3/TRBV12-4,TRBJ1-1,11,ASSSNQNTEAF
TRBV7-9,TRBJ1-5,14,ASSSMDRGYNQPQH